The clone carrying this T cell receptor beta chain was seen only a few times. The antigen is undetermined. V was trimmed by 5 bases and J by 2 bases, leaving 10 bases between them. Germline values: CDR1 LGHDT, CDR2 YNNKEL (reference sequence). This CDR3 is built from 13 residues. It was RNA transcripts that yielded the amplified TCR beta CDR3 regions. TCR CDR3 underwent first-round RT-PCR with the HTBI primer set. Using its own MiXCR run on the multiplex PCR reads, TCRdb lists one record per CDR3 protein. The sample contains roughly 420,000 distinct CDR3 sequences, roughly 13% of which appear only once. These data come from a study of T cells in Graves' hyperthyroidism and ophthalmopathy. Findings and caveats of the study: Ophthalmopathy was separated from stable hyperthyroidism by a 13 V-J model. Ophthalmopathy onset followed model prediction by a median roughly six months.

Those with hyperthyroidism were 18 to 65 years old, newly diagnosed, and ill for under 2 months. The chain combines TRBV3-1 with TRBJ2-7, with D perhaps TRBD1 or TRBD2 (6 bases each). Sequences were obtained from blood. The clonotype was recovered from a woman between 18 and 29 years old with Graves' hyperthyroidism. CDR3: CASSGGTPYEQYF. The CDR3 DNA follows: TGTGCCAGCAGCGGCGGGACACCCTACGAGCAGTACTTC.